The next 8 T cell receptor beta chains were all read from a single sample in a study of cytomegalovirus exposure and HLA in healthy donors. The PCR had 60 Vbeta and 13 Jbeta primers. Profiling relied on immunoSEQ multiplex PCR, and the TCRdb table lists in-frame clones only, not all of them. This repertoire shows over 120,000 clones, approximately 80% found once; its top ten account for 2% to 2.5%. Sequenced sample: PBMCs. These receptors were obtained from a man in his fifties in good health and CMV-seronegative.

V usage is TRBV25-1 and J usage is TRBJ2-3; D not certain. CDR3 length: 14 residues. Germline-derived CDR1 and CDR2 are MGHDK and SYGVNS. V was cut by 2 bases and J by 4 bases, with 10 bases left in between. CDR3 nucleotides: TGTGCCAGCAGTGAAATAGCAAGTGCAGATACGCAGTATTTT. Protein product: CASSEIASADTQYF. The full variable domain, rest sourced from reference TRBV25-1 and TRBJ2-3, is EADIYQTPRYLVIGTGKKITLECSQTMGHDKMYWYQQDPGMELHLIHYSYGVNSTEKGDLSSESTVSRIRTEHFPLTLESARPSHTSQYLCASSEIASADTQYFGPGTRLTVL.

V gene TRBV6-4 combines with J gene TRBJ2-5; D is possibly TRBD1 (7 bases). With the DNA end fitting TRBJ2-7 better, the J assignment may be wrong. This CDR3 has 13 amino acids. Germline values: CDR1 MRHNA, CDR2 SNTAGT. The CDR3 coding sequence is TGTGCCGGGCAGGGGGGATATACCTACGAGCAGTACTTC. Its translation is CAGQGGYTYEQYF.

As DNA, the CDR3 is TGTGCTAGTGGCCCATCTACGAGCTCCTACAATGAGCAGTTCTTC. Protein sequence: CASGPSTSSYNEQFF. V usage is TRBV12-5 and J usage is TRBJ2-1, with no clear D. V was clipped by 6 bases and J by 0 bases, with 12 bases between them. In germline, CDR1 is LGHNT, CDR2 FRNRAP. There are 15 residues in the CDR3.

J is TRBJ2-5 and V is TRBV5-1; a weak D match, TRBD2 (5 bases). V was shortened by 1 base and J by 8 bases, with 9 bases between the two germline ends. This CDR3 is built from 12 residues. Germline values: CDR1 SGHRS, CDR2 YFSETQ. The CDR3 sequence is CASSLPGSTQYF. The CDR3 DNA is TGCGCCAGCAGCTTGCCGGGGTCAACCCAGTACTTC. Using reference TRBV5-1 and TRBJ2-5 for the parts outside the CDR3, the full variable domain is KAGVTQTPRYLIKTRGQQVTLSCSPISGHRSVSWYQQTPGQGLQFLFEYFSETQRNKGNFPGRFSGRQFSNSRSEMNVSTLELGDSALYLCASSLPGSTQYFGPGTRLLVL.

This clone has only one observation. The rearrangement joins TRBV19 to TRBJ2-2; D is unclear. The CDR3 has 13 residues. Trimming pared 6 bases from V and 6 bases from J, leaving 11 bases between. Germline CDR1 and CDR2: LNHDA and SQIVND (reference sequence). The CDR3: CASSPTYSGELFF. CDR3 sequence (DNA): TGTGCCAGTAGCCCGACTTATTCCGGGGAGCTGTTTTTT.

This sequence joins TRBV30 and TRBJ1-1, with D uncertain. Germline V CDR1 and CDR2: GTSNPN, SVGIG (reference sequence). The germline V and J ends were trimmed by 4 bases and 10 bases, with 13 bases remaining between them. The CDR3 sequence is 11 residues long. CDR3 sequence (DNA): TGTGCCTGGACCAGCGGGGAAGGAGCTTTCTTT. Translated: CAWTSGEGAFF.

The CDR3 loop is CASSSRGTTNEKLFF. The CDR3 region has the DNA TGTGCCAGCAGTTCCCGGGGGACAACTAATGAAAAACTGTTTTTT. The rearrangement joins TRBV6-5 to TRBJ1-4, with D possibly TRBD1 on 5 matching bases. CDR3 length equals 15 residues. Germline values: CDR1 MNHEY, CDR2 SVGAGI. The V gene lost 4 bases and the J gene lost 0 bases, with 9 bases spanning the gap.

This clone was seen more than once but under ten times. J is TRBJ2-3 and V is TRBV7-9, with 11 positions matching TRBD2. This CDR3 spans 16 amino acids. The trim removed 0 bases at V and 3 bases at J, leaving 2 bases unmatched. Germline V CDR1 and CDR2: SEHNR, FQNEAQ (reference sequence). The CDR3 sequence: CASSLATSGKTDTQYF. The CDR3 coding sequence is TGTGCCAGCAGCTTAGCGACTAGCGGGAAAACAGATACGCAGTATTTT.